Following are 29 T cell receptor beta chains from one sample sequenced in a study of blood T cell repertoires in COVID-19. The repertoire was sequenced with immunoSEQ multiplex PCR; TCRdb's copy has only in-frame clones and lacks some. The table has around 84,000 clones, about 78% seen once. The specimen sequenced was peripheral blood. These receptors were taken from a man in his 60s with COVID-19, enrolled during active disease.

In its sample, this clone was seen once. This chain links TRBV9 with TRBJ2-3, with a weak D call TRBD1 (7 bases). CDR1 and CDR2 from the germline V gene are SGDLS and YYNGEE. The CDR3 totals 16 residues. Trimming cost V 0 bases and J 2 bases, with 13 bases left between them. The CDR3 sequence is CASSVESGGTTDTQYF. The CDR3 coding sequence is TGTGCCAGCAGCGTAGAGTCAGGGGGGACCACAGATACGCAGTATTTT.

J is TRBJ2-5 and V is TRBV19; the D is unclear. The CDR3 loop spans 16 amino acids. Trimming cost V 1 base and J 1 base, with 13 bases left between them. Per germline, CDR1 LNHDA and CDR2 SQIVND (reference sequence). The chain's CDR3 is CASSIATSSLQETQYF. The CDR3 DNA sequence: TGTGCCAGTAGTATAGCCACAAGTTCCCTCCAAGAGACCCAGTACTTC.

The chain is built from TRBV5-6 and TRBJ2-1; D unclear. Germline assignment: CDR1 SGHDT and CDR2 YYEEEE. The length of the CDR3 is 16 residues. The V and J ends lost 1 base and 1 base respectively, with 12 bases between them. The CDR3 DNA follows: TGTGCCAGCAGCTTGAGCTCCAGGTCGTCCTACAATGAGCAGTTCTTC. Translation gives CASSLSSRSSYNEQFF.

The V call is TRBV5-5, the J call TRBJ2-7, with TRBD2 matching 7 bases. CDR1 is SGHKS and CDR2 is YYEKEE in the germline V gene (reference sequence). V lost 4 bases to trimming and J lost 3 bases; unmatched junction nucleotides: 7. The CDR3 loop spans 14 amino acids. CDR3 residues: CASSQGPGGYEQYF. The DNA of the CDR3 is TGTGCCAGCAGCCAAGGGCCGGGGGGCTACGAGCAGTACTTC.

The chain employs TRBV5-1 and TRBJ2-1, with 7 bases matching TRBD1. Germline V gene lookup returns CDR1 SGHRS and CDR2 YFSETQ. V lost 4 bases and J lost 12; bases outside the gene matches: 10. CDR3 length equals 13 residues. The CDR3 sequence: CASSAAPQGVQFF. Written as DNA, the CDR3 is TGCGCCAGCAGCGCCGCCCCCCAGGGGGTGCAGTTCTTC.

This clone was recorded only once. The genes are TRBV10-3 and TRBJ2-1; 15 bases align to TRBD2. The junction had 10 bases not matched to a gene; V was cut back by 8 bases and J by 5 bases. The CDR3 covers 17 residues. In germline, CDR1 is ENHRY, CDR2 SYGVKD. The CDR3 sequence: CAIRPGLAGGADNEQFF. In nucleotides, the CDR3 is TGTGCCATCCGCCCGGGACTAGCGGGAGGAGCGGACAATGAGCAGTTCTTC.

In nucleotides, the CDR3 is TGTGCCAGCTCAAAGGCCGGGACAGGGACTGGAAACACCATATATTTT. Amino acid sequence: CASSKAGTGTGNTIYF. The gene calls are TRBV18 and TRBJ1-3, with 9 bases aligning to TRBD1. The CDR3 is made up of 16 amino acids. J was trimmed by 2 bases and V by 5 bases; bases with no gene match: 7. CDR1 and CDR2 (germline): KGHSH, LQKENI.

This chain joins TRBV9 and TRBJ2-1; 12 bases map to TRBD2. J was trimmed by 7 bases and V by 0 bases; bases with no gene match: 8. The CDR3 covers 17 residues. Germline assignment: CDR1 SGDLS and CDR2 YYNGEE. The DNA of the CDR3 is TGTGCCAGCAGCGTAGATCGACTAGCGGGAGACTTTAATGAGCAGTTCTTC. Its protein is CASSVDRLAGDFNEQFF.

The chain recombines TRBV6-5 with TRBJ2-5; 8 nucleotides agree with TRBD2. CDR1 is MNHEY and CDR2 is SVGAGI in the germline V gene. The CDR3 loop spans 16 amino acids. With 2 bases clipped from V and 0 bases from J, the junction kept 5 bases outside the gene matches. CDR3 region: CASSYGVSGDQETQYF. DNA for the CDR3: TGTGCCAGCAGTTACGGTGTTAGCGGGGACCAAGAGACCCAGTACTTC.

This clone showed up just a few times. The CDR3 loop reads CASSLEDGRDTQYF. The CDR3 DNA reads as TGTGCCAGCAGCTTAGAGGACGGGAGGGATACGCAGTATTTT. V is TRBV13 and J is TRBJ2-3; 7 nucleotides match TRBD2. Germline V lookup: CDR1 PRHDT, CDR2 FYEKMQ (reference sequence). The trim removed 1 base at V and 6 bases at J, leaving 4 bases unmatched. This CDR3 has 14 amino acids.

The DNA of the CDR3 is TGCGCCAGCAGCGCAGGGCGAGCGAACTATGGCTACACCTTC. Its protein is CASSAGRANYGYTF. The V gene is TRBV4-1, the J gene TRBJ1-2; tentative D call: TRBD1 (5 bases). Trimming took 5 bases from V and 2 from J, leaving 12 bases between them. The CDR3 is 14 amino acids. Germline CDR1 reads MGHRA; CDR2 reads YSYEKL.

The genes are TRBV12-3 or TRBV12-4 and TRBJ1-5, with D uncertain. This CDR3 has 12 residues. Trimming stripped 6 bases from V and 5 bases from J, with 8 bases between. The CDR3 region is CASSESDQPQHF. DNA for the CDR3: TGTGCCAGCAGCGAGAGTGATCAGCCCCAGCATTTT.

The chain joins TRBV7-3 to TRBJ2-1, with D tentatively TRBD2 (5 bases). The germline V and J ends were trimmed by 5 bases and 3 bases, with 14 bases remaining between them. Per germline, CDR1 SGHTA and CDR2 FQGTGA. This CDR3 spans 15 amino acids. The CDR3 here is CASSEAGDYYNEQFF. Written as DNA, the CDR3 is TGTGCCAGCAGCGAAGCCGGAGACTACTACAATGAGCAGTTCTTC.

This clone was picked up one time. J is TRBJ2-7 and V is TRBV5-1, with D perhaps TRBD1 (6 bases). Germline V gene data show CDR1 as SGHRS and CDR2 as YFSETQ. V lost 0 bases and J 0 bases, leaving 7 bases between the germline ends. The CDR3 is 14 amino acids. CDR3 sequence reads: CASSLGQASYEQYF. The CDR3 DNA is TGCGCCAGCAGCTTGGGACAGGCCTCCTACGAGCAGTACTTC.

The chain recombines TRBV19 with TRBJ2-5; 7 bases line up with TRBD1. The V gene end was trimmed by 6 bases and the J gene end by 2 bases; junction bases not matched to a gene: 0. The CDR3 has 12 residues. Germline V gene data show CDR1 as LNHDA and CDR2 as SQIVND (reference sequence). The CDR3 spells CASRQGQETQYF. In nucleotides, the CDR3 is TGTGCCAGTAGACAGGGGCAAGAGACCCAGTACTTC.

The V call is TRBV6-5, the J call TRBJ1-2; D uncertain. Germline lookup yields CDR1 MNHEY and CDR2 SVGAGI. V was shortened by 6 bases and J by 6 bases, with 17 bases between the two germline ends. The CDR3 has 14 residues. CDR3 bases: TGTGCCAGCAGGCGAGGTGGTCCGTCGGATGGCTACACCTTC. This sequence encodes CASRRGGPSDGYTF.

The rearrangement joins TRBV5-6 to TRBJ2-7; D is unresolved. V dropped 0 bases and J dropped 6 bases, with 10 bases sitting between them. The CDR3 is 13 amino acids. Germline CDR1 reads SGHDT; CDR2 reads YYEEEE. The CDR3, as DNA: TGTGCCAGCAGCTTGGGTGTCGCAGGCGAGCAGTACTTC. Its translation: CASSLGVAGEQYF. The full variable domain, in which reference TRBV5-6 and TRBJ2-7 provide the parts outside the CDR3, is DAGVTQSPTHLIKTRGQQVTLRCSPKSGHDTVSWYQQALGQGPQFIFQYYEEEERQRGNFPDRFSGHQFPNYSSELNVNALLLGDSALYLCASSLGVAGEQYFGPGTRLTVT.

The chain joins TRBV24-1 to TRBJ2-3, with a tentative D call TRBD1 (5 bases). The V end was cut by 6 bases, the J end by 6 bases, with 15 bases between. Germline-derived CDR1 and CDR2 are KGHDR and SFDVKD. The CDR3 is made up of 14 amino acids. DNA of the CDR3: TGTGCCACCAGTACAGGAGACCTCCCGGATACGCAGTATTTT. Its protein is CATSTGDLPDTQYF.

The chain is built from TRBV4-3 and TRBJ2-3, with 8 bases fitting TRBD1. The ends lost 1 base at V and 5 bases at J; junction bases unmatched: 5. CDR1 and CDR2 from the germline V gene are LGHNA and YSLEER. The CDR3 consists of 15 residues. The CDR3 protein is CASSQAGQGLDTQYF. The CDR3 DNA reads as TGCGCCAGCAGCCAAGCCGGACAGGGACTAGATACGCAGTATTTT.

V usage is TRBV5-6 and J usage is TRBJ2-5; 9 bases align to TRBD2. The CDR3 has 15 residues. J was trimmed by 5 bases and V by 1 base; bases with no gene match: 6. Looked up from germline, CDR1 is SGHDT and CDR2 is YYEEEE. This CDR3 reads CASSLQLAGAETQYF. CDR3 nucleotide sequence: TGTGCCAGCAGCTTGCAACTAGCGGGTGCGGAGACCCAGTACTTC.

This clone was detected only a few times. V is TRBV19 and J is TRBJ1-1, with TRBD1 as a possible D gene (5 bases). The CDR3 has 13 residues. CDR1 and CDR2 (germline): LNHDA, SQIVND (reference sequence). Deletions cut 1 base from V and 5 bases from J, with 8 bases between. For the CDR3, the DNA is TGTGCCAGTAGTATAGGGACAAATACTGAAGCTTTCTTT. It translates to CASSIGTNTEAFF.

The CDR3 loop is CASSPLDRGSQETQYF. The CDR3 coding sequence is TGTGCCAGCAGCCCCCTGGACAGGGGATCACAAGAGACCCAGTACTTC. The rearrangement links TRBV11-2 to TRBJ2-5; TRBD1 agrees at 9 bases. CDR1 SGHAT and CDR2 FQNNGV come from the germline V gene. The CDR3 covers 16 residues. J was trimmed by 2 bases and V by 5 bases; bases with no gene match: 9. The full variable domain, with the rest looked up from reference TRBV11-2 and TRBJ2-5, is EAGVAQSPRYKIIEKRQSVAFWCNPISGHATLYWYQQILGQGPKLLIQFQNNGVVDDSQLPKDRFSAERLKGVDSTLKIQPAKLEDSAVYLCASSPLDRGSQETQYFGPGTRLLVL.

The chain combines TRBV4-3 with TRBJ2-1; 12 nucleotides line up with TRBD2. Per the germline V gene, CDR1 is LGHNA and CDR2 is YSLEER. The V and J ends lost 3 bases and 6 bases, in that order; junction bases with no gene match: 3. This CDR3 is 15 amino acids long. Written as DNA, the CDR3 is TGCGCCAGCAGCCAGCTAGCGGGAGGGACCAATGAGCAGTTCTTC. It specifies CASSQLAGGTNEQFF.

The CDR3 sequence: CAISGTGGPTGELFF. The CDR3 DNA reads TGTGCCATCAGTGGTACAGGGGGGCCAACCGGGGAGCTGTTTTTT. The V gene is TRBV10-3, the J gene TRBJ2-2; the match to TRBD1 covers 8 bases. The germline V gene has CDR1 ENHRY and CDR2 SYGVKD. The CDR3 has 15 residues. The ends lost 4 bases at V and 5 bases at J; junction bases unmatched: 6.

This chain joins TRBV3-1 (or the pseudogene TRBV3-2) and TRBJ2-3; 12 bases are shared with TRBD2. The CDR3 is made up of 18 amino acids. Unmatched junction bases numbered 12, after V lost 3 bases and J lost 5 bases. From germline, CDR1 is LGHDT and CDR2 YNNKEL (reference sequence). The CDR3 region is CASSQAGTSGPQGDTQYF. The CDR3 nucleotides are TGTGCCAGCAGCCAGGCCGGGACTAGCGGGCCCCAGGGAGATACGCAGTATTTT.

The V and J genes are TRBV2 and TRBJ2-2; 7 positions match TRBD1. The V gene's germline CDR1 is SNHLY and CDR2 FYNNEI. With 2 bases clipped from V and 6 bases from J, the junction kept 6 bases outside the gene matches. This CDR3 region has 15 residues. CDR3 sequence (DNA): TGTGCCAGCAGTGAAACCCGACAGGGCCCCGGGGAGCTGTTTTTT. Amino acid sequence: CASSETRQGPGELFF.

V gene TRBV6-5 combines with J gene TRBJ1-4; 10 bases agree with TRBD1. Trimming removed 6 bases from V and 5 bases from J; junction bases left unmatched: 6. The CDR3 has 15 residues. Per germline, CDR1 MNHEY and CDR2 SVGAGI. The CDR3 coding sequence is TGTGCCAGCAGCCGGTCGGGACAGGGGAATGAAAAACTGTTTTTT. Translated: CASSRSGQGNEKLFF.

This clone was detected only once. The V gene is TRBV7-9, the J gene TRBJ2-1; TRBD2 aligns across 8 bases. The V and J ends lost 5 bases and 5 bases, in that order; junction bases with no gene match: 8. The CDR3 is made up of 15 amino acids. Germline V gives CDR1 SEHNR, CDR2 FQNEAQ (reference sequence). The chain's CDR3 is CASSPRGGPDNEQFF. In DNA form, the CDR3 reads TGTGCCAGCAGCCCACGGGGGGGGCCCGACAATGAGCAGTTCTTC.

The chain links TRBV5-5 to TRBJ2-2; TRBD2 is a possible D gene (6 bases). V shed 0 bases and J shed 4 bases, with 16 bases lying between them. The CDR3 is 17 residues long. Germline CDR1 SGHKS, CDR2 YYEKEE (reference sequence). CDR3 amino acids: CASSLAWGRRATGELFF. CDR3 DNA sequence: TGTGCCAGCAGCTTGGCCTGGGGACGGAGGGCCACCGGGGAGCTGTTTTTT. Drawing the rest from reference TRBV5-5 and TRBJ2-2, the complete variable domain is DAGVTQSPTHLIKTRGQQVTLRCSPISGHKSVSWYQQVLGQGPQFIFQYYEKEERGRGNFPDRFSARQFPNYSSELNVNALLLGDSALYLCASSLAWGRRATGELFFGEGSRLTVL.